The 9 T cell receptor beta chains reported below all come from one sample, sequenced in a study of blood T cells in healthy people across ages. A second PCR, run for about 7 to 11 cycles, used a sample-barcoded 5' primer plus a J-beta primer mix. TCRdb analysed the 5' RACE reads with MiXCR anew, one entry per CDR3 protein. The sample lists fewer than 1,200,000 distinct CDR3 sequences; roughly a quarter were seen once. These data were also filed under a second study, of T cells of mothers and their children.

What was sequenced was blood. The receptors shown here come from a girl under 10 years old in good health.

The chain is built from TRBV2 and TRBJ2-5; 8 bases agree with TRBD2. Germline V gives CDR1 SNHLY, CDR2 FYNNEI. With 4 bases clipped from V and 5 bases from J, the junction kept 9 bases outside the gene matches. This CDR3 spans 15 amino acids. For the CDR3, the DNA is TGTGCCAGCAGTGCGAGGGCGGGGGGTGCCGAGACCCAGTACTTC. As protein: CASSARAGGAETQYF.

The chain recombines TRBV27 with TRBJ2-5; tentative D call: TRBD1 (5 bases). The J call may be mistaken, given a closer DNA end match to TRBJ2-7. Germline V gene sequence: CDR1 MNHEY, CDR2 SMNVEV (reference sequence). The CDR3 is made up of 15 amino acids. CDR3 bases: TGTGCCAGCAGTTTCCCAGGAGACAGACTCAACGAGCAGTACTTC. This sequence encodes CASSFPGDRLNEQYF.

In its sample, this clonotype was seen a few times. The rearrangement joins TRBV4-3 to TRBJ1-1, with a possible D match to TRBD1 (5 bases). Germline V gene sequence: CDR1 LGHNA, CDR2 YSLEER. Trimming took off 3 bases at V and 4 bases at J, with 9 bases between the two ends. This CDR3 has 13 amino acids. The CDR3 nucleotides are TGCGCCAGCAGCCACCAAAGGGGCACTGAAGCTTTCTTT. Translating it yields CASSHQRGTEAFF.

This clonotype was seen a handful of times. V and J are TRBV14 and TRBJ2-2; 8 bases align to TRBD2. The CDR3 loop spans 19 amino acids. Germline assignment: CDR1 SGHDN and CDR2 FVKESK. Trimming at V came to 0 bases and at J to 4 bases, leaving 13 bases not matched to a gene. For the CDR3, the DNA is TGTGCCAGCAGCCAAGATATGTTAACACTAGCGGAAGTCACCGGGGAGCTGTTTTTT. This encodes CASSQDMLTLAEVTGELFF.

The rearrangement joins TRBV7-9 to TRBJ2-3; D not certain. CDR1 and CDR2 (germline): SEHNR, FQNEAQ (reference sequence). The germline V and J ends were trimmed by 1 base and 2 bases, with 22 bases remaining between them. There are 19 residues in the CDR3. The CDR3 here is CASSLELYWAGMFTDTQYF. As DNA, the CDR3 is TGTGCCAGCAGCTTAGAATTATATTGGGCAGGAATGTTCACAGATACGCAGTATTTT.

The chain joins TRBV29-1 to TRBJ2-1, with D unresolved. This CDR3 contains 13 residues. The V end was cut by 6 bases, the J end by 4 bases, with 13 bases between. Germline CDR1 reads SQVTM; CDR2 reads ANQGSEA. DNA of the CDR3: TGCAGCGTCAAGCCGGAGCCTTACAATGAGCAGTTCTTC. Its translation: CSVKPEPYNEQFF.

This clonotype was seen ten or more times. The chain recombines TRBV7-2 with TRBJ1-5, with D unclear. Germline CDR1 SGHTA, CDR2 FQGNSA. The CDR3 length is 12 residues. Trimming left V 1 base short and J 5 bases short, with 3 bases between. CDR3: CASSLGYQPQHF. The CDR3 DNA reads as TGTGCCAGCAGCTTAGGGTATCAGCCCCAGCATTTT.

The V call is TRBV20-1, the J call TRBJ2-3, with D uncertain. The germline V and J ends were trimmed by 0 bases and 2 bases, with 9 bases remaining between them. In germline, CDR1 is DFQATT, CDR2 SNEGSKA (reference sequence). The CDR3 sequence is 14 residues long. This chain's CDR3 is CSARDPLYTDTQYF. The DNA of the CDR3 is TGCAGTGCTAGAGATCCGCTCTACACAGATACGCAGTATTTT.

This clonotype was counted only a few times. The genes are TRBV5-1 and TRBJ1-5; a possible D gene is TRBD1 (6 bases). CDR3 length: 14 residues. Germline V lookup: CDR1 SGHRS, CDR2 YFSETQ. The V gene lost 0 bases and the J gene lost 4 bases, with 8 bases spanning the gap. CDR3 loop: CASSLDTGNQPQHF. The CDR3 bases are TGCGCCAGCAGCTTGGACACAGGGAATCAGCCCCAGCATTTT.